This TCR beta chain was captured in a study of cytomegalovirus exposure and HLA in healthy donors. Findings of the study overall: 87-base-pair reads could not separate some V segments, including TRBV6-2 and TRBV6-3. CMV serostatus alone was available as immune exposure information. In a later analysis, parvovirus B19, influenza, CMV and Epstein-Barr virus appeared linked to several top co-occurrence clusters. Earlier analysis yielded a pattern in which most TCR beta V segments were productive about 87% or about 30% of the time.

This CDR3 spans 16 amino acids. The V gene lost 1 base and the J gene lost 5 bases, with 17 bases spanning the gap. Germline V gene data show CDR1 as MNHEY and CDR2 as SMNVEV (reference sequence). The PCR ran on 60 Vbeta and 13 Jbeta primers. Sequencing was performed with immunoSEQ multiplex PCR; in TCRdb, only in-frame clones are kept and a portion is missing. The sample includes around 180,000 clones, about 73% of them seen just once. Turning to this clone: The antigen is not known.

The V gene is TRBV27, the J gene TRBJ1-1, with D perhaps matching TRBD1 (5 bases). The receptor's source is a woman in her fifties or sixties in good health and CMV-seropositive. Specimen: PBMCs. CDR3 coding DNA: TGTGCCAGCAGTTTATTGGGGGGGTTACTGGAAACTGAAGCTTTCTTT. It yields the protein CASSLLGGLLETEAFF.